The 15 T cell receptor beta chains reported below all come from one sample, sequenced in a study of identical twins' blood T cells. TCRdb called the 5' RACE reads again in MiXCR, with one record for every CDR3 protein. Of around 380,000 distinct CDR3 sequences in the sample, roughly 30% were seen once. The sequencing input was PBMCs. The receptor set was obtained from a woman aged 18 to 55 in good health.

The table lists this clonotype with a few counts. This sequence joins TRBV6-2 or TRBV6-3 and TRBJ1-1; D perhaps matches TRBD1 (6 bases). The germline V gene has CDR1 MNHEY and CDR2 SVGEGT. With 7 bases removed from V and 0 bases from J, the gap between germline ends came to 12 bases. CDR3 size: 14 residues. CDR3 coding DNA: TGTGCCAGCACTCGAGACAGGATGAACACTGAAGCTTTCTTT. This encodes CASTRDRMNTEAFF.

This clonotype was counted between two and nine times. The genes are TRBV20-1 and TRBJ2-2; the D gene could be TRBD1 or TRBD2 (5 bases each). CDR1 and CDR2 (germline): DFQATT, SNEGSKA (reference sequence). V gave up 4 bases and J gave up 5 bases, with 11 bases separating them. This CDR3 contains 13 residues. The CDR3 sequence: CSAKGPRTGELFF. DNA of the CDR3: TGCAGTGCTAAGGGACCAAGAACCGGGGAGCTGTTTTTT.

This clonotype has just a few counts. The CDR3 bases are TGTGCCAGCAGCTTGGCAGTTCCCGGGGAGCTGTTTTTT. It is translated as CASSLAVPGELFF. The chain has TRBV7-3 and TRBJ2-2; no definite D call. The germline gives CDR1 SGHTA, CDR2 FQGTGA. With 3 bases removed from V and 6 bases from J, the gap between germline ends came to 8 bases. The CDR3 extends over 13 amino acids.

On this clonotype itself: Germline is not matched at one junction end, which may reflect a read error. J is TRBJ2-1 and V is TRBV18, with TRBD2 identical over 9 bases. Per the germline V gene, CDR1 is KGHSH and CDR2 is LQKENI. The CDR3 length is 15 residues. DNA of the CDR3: TGTGCCAGCACCCCGGGTAGCGGGAGCCTGAATGGGCAGTTCTTC. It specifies CASTPGSGSLNGQFF.

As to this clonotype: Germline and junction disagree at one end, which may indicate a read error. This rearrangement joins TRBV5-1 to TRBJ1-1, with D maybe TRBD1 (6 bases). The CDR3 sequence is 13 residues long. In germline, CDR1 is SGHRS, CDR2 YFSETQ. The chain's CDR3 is CAGSPDRRTEAFF. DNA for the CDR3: TGCGCCGGCAGCCCCGACAGGAGGACGGAAGCTTTCTTT.

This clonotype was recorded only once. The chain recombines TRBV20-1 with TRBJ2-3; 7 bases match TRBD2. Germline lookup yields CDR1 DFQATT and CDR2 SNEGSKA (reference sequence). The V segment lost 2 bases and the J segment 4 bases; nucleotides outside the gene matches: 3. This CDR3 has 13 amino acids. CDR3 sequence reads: CSARRLAADTQYF. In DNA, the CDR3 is TGCAGTGCTAGAAGACTAGCCGCAGATACGCAGTATTTT.

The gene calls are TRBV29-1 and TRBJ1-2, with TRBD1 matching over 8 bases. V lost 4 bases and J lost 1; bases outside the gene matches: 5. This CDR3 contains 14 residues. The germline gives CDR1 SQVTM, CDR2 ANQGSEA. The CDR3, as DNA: TGCAGCGTTGGCCCGGGACAGGATAACTATGGCTACACCTTC. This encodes CSVGPGQDNYGYTF.

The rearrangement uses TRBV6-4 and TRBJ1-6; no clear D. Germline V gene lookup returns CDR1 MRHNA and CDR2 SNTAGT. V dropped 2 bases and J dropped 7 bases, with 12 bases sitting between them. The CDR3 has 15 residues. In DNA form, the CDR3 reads TGTGCCAGCAGTGACAGGTCCAGCGGGAATTCACCCCTCCACTTT. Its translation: CASSDRSSGNSPLHF.

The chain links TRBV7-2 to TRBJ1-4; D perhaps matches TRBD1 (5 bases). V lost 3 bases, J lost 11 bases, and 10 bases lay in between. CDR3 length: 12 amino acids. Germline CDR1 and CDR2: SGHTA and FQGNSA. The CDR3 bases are TGTGCCAGCAGCTTCCGGGACGGGAAACTGTTTTTT. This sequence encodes CASSFRDGKLFF.

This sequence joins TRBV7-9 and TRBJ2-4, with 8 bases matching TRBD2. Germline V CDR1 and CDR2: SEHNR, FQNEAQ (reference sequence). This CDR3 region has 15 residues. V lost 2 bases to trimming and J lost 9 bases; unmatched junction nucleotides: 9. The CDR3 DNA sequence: TGTGCCAGCAGCTTATCCGCGCGGGGGGATGGCATTCAGTACTTC. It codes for CASSLSARGDGIQYF. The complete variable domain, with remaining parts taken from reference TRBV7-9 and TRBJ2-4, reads DTGVSQNPRHKITKRGQNVTFRCDPISEHNRLYWYRQTLGQGPEFLTYFQNEAQLEKSRLLSDRFSAERPKGSFSTLEIQRTEQGDSAMYLCASSLSARGDGIQYFGAGTRLSVL.

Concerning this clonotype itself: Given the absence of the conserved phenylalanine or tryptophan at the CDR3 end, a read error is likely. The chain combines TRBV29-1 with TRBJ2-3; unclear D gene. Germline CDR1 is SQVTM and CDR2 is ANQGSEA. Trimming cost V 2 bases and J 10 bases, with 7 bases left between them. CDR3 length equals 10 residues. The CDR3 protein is CSVERLPQYL. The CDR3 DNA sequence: TGCAGCGTTGAACGGTTGCCGCAGTATTTG.

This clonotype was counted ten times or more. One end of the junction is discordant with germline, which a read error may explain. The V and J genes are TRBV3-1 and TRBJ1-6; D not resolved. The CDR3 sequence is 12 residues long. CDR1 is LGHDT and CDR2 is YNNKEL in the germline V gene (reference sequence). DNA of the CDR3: TGTGCCAGCAGCTCCAATAATTCACCCCTCCACTTT. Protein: CASSSNNSPLHF.

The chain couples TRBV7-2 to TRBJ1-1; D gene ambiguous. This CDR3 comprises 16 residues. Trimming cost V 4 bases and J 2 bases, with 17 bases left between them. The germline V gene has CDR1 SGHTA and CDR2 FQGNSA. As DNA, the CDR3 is TGTGCCAGCAGCTCGCATCGGTTCTCGCGTAACACTGAAGCTTTCTTT. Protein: CASSSHRFSRNTEAFF.

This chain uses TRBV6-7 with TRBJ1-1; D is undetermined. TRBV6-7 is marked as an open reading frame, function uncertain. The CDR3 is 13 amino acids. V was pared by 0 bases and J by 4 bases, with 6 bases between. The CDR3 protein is CASSYSRPTEAFF. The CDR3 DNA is TGTGCCAGCAGTTACTCCAGACCCACTGAAGCTTTCTTT.

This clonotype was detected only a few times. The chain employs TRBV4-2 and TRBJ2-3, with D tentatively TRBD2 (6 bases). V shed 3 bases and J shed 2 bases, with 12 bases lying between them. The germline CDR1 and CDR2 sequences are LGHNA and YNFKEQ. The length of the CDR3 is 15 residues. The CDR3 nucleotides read TGTGCCAGCAGCCAGCGGGGTACTAACACAGATACGCAGTATTTT. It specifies CASSQRGTNTDTQYF.